The subject of this entry is one T cell receptor beta chain. This entry belongs to a study of T cells in Graves' hyperthyroidism and ophthalmopathy. Across the whole study: Specimen type is peripheral blood, collected at initial diagnosis prior to any treatment.

The length of the CDR3 is 15 residues. V was shortened by 5 bases and J by 9 bases, with 19 bases between the two germline ends. Germline V gene sequence: CDR1 SGHVS, CDR2 FQNEAQ. Amplification yielded TCR beta CDR3 regions, with RNA transcripts as the source. A first-round RT-PCR of the TCR CDR3 used the HTBI primer set. A single record per CDR3 protein comes from TCRdb applying MiXCR to the multiplex PCR reads. This sample yields about 640,000 distinct CDR3 sequences, of which under 25% are seen a single time; more than 30% belongs to the top ten. The sequenced sample consisted of blood. The source is a man aged 25-45 years with Graves' ophthalmopathy. The chain combines TRBV7-8 with TRBJ2-2; no clear D gene. The CDR3 region is CASSPQVQEDRELFF. The CDR3 DNA is TGTGCCAGCAGCCCCCAGGTCCAGGAAGACCGGGAGCTGTTTTTT. Full variable domain (rest looked up from reference TRBV7-8 and TRBJ2-2): GAGVSQSPRYKVAKRGQDVALRCDPISGHVSLFWYQQALGQGPEFLTYFQNEAQLDKSGLPSDRFFAERPEGSVSTLKIQRTQQEDSAVYLCASSPQVQEDRELFFGEGSRLTVL.